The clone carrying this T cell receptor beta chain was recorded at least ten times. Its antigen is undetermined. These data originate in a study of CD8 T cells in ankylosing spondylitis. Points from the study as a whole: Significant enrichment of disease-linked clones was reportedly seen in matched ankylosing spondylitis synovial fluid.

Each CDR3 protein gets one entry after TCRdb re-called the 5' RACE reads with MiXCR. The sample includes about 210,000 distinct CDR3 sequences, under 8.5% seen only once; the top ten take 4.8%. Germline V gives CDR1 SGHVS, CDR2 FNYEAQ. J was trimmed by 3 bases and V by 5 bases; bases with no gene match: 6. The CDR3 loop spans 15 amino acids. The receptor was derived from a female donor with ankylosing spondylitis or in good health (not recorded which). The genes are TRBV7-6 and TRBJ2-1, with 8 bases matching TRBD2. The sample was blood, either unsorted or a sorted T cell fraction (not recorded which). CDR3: CASSGAGLDYNEQFF. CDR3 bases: TGTGCCAGCAGCGGAGCGGGACTAGACTACAATGAGCAGTTCTTC.